These 21 T cell receptor beta chains were sequenced from one sample in a study of blood T cell repertoires in COVID-19. TCRdb keeps only in-frame clones here, not all; method: immunoSEQ multiplex PCR. This sample has more than 250,000 clones, with around 85% found just once. Sequenced material: peripheral blood. The source of these receptors is a woman in her twenties or thirties who had recovered from COVID-19.

The rearrangement joins TRBV20-1 to TRBJ1-5, with 8 bases fitting TRBD1. The CDR3 consists of 15 residues. V lost 3 bases, J lost 1 base, and 5 bases stayed unmatched. From germline, CDR1 is DFQATT and CDR2 SNEGSKA (reference sequence). In DNA form, the CDR3 reads TGCAGTGCTAGTCAGGGGGCCGGAAGCAATCAGCCCCAGCATTTT. It specifies CSASQGAGSNQPQHF.

This chain uses TRBV7-6 with TRBJ2-7; 9 bases align to TRBD1. Looked up from germline, CDR1 is SGHVS and CDR2 is FNYEAQ. CDR3 length equals 15 residues. J lost 5 bases, V lost 5 bases, and 10 bases had no gene match. CDR3 nucleotide sequence: TGTGCCAGCAGCGCTATTGAGGGACAGGGAAACGAGCAGTACTTC. Translated: CASSAIEGQGNEQYF. Complete variable domain (other parts from reference TRBV7-6 and TRBJ2-7): GAGVSQSPRYKVTKRGQDVALRCDPISGHVSLYWYRQALGQGPEFLTYFNYEAQQDKSGLPNDRFSAERPEGSISTLTIQRTEQRDSAMYRCASSAIEGQGNEQYFGPGTRLTVT.

The chain combines TRBV7-8 with TRBJ1-1, with 9 bases aligning to TRBD1. Unmatched junction bases numbered 2, after V lost 5 bases and J lost 4 bases. The CDR3 sequence is 13 residues long. Germline CDR1 and CDR2: SGHVS and FQNEAQ. The CDR3 nucleotides are TGTGCCAGCAGCCAGGACAGGGGCACTGAAGCTTTCTTT. Translating gives CASSQDRGTEAFF.

The CDR3 DNA reads as TGCGCCAGCACTGGGACAGGGCCCGGTAATGAAAAACTGTTTTTT. Protein sequence: CASTGTGPGNEKLFF. The chain is built from TRBV5-1 and TRBJ1-4, with 9 bases that match TRBD1. Germline CDR1 and CDR2: SGHRS and YFSETQ. The CDR3 spans 15 residues. The V gene end was trimmed by 6 bases and the J gene end by 4 bases; junction bases not matched to a gene: 7. The full variable domain, with the rest looked up from reference TRBV5-1 and TRBJ1-4, is KAGVTQTPRYLIKTRGQQVTLSCSPISGHRSVSWYQQTPGQGLQFLFEYFSETQRNKGNFPGRFSGRQFSNSRSEMNVSTLELGDSALYLCASTGTGPGNEKLFFGSGTQLSVL.

This clone was seen more than once but under ten times. The chain has TRBV7-2 and TRBJ2-1; TRBD2 is a possible D gene (6 bases). Trimming left V 2 bases short and J 1 base short, with 15 bases between. The CDR3 loop spans 17 amino acids. CDR1 is SGHTA, CDR2 FQGNSA, per germline. The CDR3 protein is CASSLTSGSRSYNEQFF. CDR3 in DNA: TGTGCCAGCAGCTTAACATCCGGGAGTCGATCCTACAATGAGCAGTTCTTC.

CDR3 protein: CASTRGTEAFF. CDR3 nucleotides: TGTGCCAGCACTCGCGGTACTGAAGCTTTCTTT. The chain recombines TRBV6-5 with TRBJ1-1; D call uncertain. The CDR3 is 11 amino acids. The germline V gene encodes CDR1 MNHEY and CDR2 SVGAGI. The V gene lost 7 bases and the J gene lost 5 bases, with 8 bases spanning the gap.

This rearrangement joins TRBV6-6 to TRBJ2-5, with D maybe TRBD2 (6 bases). Per germline, CDR1 MNHNY and CDR2 SVGAGI (reference sequence). CDR3 size: 12 residues. The ends were cut back, 6 bases at V and 3 bases at J, with 8 bases in the middle. This CDR3 is CASSPGEETQYF. In DNA form, the CDR3 reads TGTGCCAGCAGCCCGGGAGAAGAGACCCAGTACTTC.

J is TRBJ1-1 and V is TRBV15; no clear D gene. The germline CDR1 and CDR2 sequences are LNHNV and YYDKDF (reference sequence). The V end lost 3 bases, the J end lost 6 bases, and 11 bases lay between the germline ends. The CDR3 has 13 residues. CDR3 amino acids: CATSRGVWAEAFF. DNA for the CDR3: TGTGCCACCAGCAGGGGAGTCTGGGCTGAAGCTTTCTTT.

The chain carries TRBV29-1 and TRBJ2-3, with 8 nucleotides matching TRBD1. Looked up from germline, CDR1 is SQVTM and CDR2 is ANQGSEA. Trimming cost V 4 bases and J 4 bases; bases outside gene matches: 10. The CDR3 contains 15 residues. The CDR3 DNA follows: TGCAGCGTTGGTGCCGGGACAGGTGAGGCAGATACGCAGTATTTT. This translates into CSVGAGTGEADTQYF.

The chain carries TRBV28 and TRBJ2-2, with D possibly TRBD1 on 5 matching bases. V gave up 1 base and J gave up 4 bases, with 19 bases separating them. CDR3 size: 18 residues. Looked up from germline, CDR1 is MDHEN and CDR2 is SYDVKM. The CDR3 nucleotides are TGTGCCAGCAGTTTATCCGACAGCGCCCAAACACTCACCGGGGAGCTGTTTTTT. Protein product: CASSLSDSAQTLTGELFF.

The genes are TRBV27 and TRBJ1-1; D might be TRBD1 (6 bases). V lost 1 base and J lost 3, with 15 bases in between. The CDR3 is 16 amino acids. The germline V gene encodes CDR1 MNHEY and CDR2 SMNVEV (reference sequence). CDR3 region: CASSLLSGGFDTEAFF. The CDR3 DNA is TGTGCCAGCAGTTTATTAAGTGGGGGCTTTGACACTGAAGCTTTCTTT.

J is TRBJ2-2 and V is TRBV9; D is possibly TRBD1 (6 bases). The CDR3 sequence is 14 residues long. V lost 4 bases, J lost 8 bases, and 15 bases lay in between. Germline CDR1 SGDLS, CDR2 YYNGEE. The CDR3 reads CASSPQGFMGELFF. CDR3 DNA sequence: TGTGCCAGCAGCCCCCAGGGGTTTATGGGGGAGCTGTTTTTT.

In its sample, this clone was seen once. J is TRBJ1-6 and V is TRBV18, with a tentative D call TRBD1 (6 bases). The CDR3 is made up of 13 amino acids. The V and J ends lost 4 bases and 6 bases respectively, with 7 bases between them. CDR1 and CDR2 from the germline V gene are KGHSH and LQKENI. CDR3 residues: CASSQDSNSPLHF. CDR3 sequence (DNA): TGTGCCAGCTCACAGGACAGTAATTCACCCCTCCACTTT. Full variable domain (remainder filled in from reference TRBV18 and TRBJ1-6): NAGVMQNPRHLVRRRGQEARLRCSPMKGHSHVYWYRQLPEEGLKFMVYLQKENIIDESGMPKERFSAEFPKEGPSILRIQQVVRGDSAAYFCASSQDSNSPLHFGNGTRLTVT.

The rearrangement links TRBV27 to TRBJ1-6, with TRBD1 matching over 9 bases. Germline V gives CDR1 MNHEY, CDR2 SMNVEV (reference sequence). Trimming at V came to 2 bases and at J to 0 bases, leaving 11 bases not matched to a gene. This CDR3 has 20 residues. The CDR3 loop is CASSLVRMDRGRSYNSPLHF. CDR3 nucleotides: TGTGCCAGCAGTTTAGTTAGGATGGACAGGGGCCGCTCCTATAATTCACCCCTCCACTTT.

Here the CDR3 reads CASSESTWNTEAFF. CDR3 bases: TGTGCCAGCAGTGAATCGACATGGAACACTGAAGCTTTCTTT. J is TRBJ1-1 and V is TRBV2; D not resolved. Germline CDR1 reads SNHLY; CDR2 reads FYNNEI. The V end was cut by 2 bases, the J end by 1 base, with 8 bases between. The CDR3 contains 14 residues.

This clone was picked up a small number of times. The J gene is TRBJ1-1, the V gene TRBV30; D might be TRBD1 (6 bases). The V end was cut by 4 bases, the J end by 7 bases, with 10 bases between. Germline V gene lookup returns CDR1 GTSNPN and CDR2 SVGIG (reference sequence). This CDR3 spans 11 amino acids. As DNA, the CDR3 is TGTGCCTGGATTGCAGGGGTTGAAGCTTTCTTT. It codes for CAWIAGVEAFF.

This chain joins TRBV19 and TRBJ2-1; weak D call: TRBD1 (5 bases). CDR3 size: 15 residues. The germline V gene encodes CDR1 LNHDA and CDR2 SQIVND (reference sequence). Trimming shortened V by 6 bases and J by 5 bases, and 17 bases separated the two germline ends. The CDR3 DNA sequence: TGTGCCAGTAGCGTGGGGCCACTCGAAAACAATGAGCAGTTCTTC. This translates into CASSVGPLENNEQFF.

The chain is built from TRBV9 and TRBJ2-7, with D maybe TRBD1 (5 bases). This CDR3 is 14 amino acids long. Germline values: CDR1 SGDLS, CDR2 YYNGEE. V lost 1 base and J 5 bases, leaving 13 bases between the germline ends. CDR3 protein: CASSVKGLGDEQYF. The CDR3 nucleotides read TGTGCCAGCAGCGTAAAGGGGCTAGGGGACGAGCAGTACTTC.

The CDR3 loop is CASRAVMGEAFF. In DNA, the CDR3 is TGTGCCAGCAGGGCGGTTATGGGTGAAGCTTTCTTT. This chain joins TRBV14 and TRBJ1-1; D is uncertain. CDR1 and CDR2 from the germline V gene are SGHDN and FVKESK. Trimming removed 6 bases at V and 7 bases at J, with 12 bases between. This CDR3 is 12 amino acids long. Full variable domain (remainder filled in from reference TRBV14 and TRBJ1-1): EAGVTQFPSHSVIEKGQTVTLRCDPISGHDNLYWYRRVMGKEIKFLLHFVKESKQDESGMPNNRFLAERTGGTYSTLKVQPAELEDSGVYFCASRAVMGEAFFGQGTRLTVV.

Concerning this clone itself: Other DNA sequences within the sample encode an identical CDR3. The chain carries TRBV5-1 and TRBJ2-5; 8 bases map to TRBD2. V lost 0 bases, J lost 5 bases, and 0 bases stayed unmatched. The CDR3 loop spans 13 amino acids. CDR1 and CDR2 (germline): SGHRS, YFSETQ. The CDR3 nucleotides are TGCGCCAGCAGCTTGGCGGGGGGGGAGACCCAGTACTTC. Translated, it gives CASSLAGGETQYF.

V and J are TRBV19 and TRBJ2-6, with a possible D match to TRBD1 (6 bases). Trimming removed 2 bases at V and 2 bases at J, with 13 bases between. The germline V gene encodes CDR1 LNHDA and CDR2 SQIVND (reference sequence). The CDR3 is 17 amino acids. The CDR3 spells CASSIRRGSTGANVLTF. In nucleotides, the CDR3 is TGTGCCAGTAGTATACGCAGGGGTAGCACTGGGGCCAACGTCCTGACTTTC.